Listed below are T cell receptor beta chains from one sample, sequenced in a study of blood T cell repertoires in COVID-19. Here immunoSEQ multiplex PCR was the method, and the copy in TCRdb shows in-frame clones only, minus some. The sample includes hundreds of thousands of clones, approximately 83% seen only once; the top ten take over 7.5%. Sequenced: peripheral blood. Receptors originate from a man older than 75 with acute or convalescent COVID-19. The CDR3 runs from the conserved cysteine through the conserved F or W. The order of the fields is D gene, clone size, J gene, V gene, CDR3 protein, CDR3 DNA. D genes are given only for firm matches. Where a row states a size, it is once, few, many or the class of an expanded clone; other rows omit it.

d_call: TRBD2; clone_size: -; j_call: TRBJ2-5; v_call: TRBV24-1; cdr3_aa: CATSVPGLAGSGETQYF; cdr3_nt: TGTGCCACCAGTGTTCCGGGACTAGCGGGATCGGGGGAGACCCAGTACTTC
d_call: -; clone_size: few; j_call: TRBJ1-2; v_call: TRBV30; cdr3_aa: CAWSVGPPGQGYTF; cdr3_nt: TGTGCCTGGAGTGTAGGTCCCCCAGGGCAAGGCTACACCTTC
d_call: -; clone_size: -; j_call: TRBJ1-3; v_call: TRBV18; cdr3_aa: CASSRDIGFSGNTIYF; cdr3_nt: TGTGCCAGCTCACGGGACATTGGATTCTCTGGAAACACCATATATTTT
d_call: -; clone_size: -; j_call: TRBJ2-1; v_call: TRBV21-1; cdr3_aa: CASSKLREVARFF; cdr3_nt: TGTGCCAGCAGCAAACTTCGGGAAGTAGCGAGGTTCTTC
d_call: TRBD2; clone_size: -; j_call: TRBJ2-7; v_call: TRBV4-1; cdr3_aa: CASSQAGTSGSYEQYF; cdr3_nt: TGCGCCAGCAGCCAAGCCGGGACTAGCGGGTCCTACGAGCAGTACTTC
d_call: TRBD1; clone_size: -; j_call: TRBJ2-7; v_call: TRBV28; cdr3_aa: CASSLSTGVEQYF; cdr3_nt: TGTGCCAGCAGTTTATCGACAGGGGTCGAGCAGTACTTC
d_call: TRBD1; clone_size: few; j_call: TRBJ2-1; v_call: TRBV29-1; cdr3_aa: CSVEALDRGHYNEQFF; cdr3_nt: TGCAGCGTTGAAGCCTTGGACAGGGGCCACTACAATGAGCAGTTCTTC
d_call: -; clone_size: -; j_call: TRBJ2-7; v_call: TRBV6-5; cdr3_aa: CASSTEYEQYF; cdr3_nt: TGTGCCAGCAGCACAGAATACGAGCAGTACTTC
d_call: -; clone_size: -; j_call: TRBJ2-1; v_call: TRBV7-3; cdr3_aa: CASSYSGLRNEQFF; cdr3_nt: TGTGCCAGCAGCTATTCGGGACTCCGCAATGAGCAGTTCTTC
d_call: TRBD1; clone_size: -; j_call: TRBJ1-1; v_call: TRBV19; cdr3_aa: CASNPDRGALEAFF; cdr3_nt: TGTGCCAGTAACCCGGACAGGGGAGCCTTAGAAGCTTTCTTT
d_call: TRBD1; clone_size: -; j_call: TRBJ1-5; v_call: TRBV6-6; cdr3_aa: CASVEIGTGRDQPQHF; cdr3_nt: TGTGCCAGCGTTGAGATCGGGACAGGGCGAGATCAGCCCCAGCATTTT
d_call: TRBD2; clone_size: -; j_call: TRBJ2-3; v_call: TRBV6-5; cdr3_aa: CASSYQGLAGADTQYF; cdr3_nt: TGTGCCAGCAGTTACCAGGGACTAGCGGGAGCAGATACGCAGTATTTT
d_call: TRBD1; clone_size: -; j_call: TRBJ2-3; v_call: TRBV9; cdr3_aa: CASSVSPPGQGTDTQYF; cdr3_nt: TGTGCCAGCAGCGTAAGTCCCCCGGGACAGGGCACAGATACGCAGTATTTT
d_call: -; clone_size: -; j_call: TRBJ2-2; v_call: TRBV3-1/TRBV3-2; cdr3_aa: CASSQDPPITGELFF; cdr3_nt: TGTGCCAGCAGCCAAGATCCCCCCATCACCGGGGAGCTGTTTTTT
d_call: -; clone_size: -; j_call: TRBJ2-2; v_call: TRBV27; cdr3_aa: CASSLSQVYTGELFF; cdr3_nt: TGTGCCAGCAGTTTATCACAGGTGTACACCGGGGAGCTGTTTTTT
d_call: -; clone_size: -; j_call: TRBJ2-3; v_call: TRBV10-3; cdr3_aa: CAISDQITGNTDTQYF; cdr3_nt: TGTGCCATCAGTGACCAAATCACAGGGAACACAGATACGCAGTATTTT
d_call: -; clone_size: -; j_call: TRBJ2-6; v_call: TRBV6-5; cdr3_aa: CASRFLFSGANVLTF; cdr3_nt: TGTGCCAGCAGGTTTCTATTCTCTGGGGCCAACGTCCTGACTTTC
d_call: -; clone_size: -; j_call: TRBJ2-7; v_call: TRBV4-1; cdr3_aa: CASSQELGPYEQYF; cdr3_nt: TGCGCCAGCAGCCAAGAGCTGGGGCCCTACGAGCAGTACTTC
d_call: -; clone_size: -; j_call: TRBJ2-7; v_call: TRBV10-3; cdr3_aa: CAARTEASTSGQYF; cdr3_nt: TGTGCCGCCAGGACGGAGGCCTCCACGAGTGGGCAGTACTTC
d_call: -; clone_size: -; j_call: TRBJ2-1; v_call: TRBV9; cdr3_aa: CASSVAGTYNEQFF; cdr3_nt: TGTGCCAGCAGCGTAGCGGGGACCTACAATGAGCAGTTCTTC
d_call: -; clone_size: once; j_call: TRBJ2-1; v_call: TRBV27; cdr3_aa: CASSLIHRSSYNEQFF; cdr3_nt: TGTGCCAGCAGTTTAATACACCGAAGCTCCTACAATGAGCAGTTCTTC
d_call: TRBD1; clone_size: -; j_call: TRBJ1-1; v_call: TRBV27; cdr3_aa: CASSFNSGGSAEAFF; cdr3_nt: TGTGCCAGCAGTTTTAACTCAGGGGGATCAGCTGAAGCTTTCTTT
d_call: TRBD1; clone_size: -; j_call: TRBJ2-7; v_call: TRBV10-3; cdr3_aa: CAISLGQGAYEQYF; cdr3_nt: TGTGCCATCAGTTTGGGACAGGGGGCCTACGAGCAGTACTTC
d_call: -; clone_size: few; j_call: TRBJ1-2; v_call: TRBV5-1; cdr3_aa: CASSLGGLSYTF; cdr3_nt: TGCGCCAGCAGCTTGGGGGGACTGAGCTACACCTTC
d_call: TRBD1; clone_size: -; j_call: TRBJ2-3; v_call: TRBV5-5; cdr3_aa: CASSSAGQGGDTQYF; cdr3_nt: TGTGCCAGCAGCTCCGCGGGACAGGGAGGTGATACGCAGTATTTT
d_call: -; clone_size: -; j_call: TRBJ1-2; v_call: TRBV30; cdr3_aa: CAWSVQGTYGYTF; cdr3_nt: TGTGCCTGGAGTGTACAGGGAACCTATGGCTACACCTTC
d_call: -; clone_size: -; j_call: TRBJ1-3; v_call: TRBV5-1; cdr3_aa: CASSRDFGSGNTIYF; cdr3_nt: TGCGCCAGCAGCCGGGACTTTGGCTCTGGAAACACCATATATTTT
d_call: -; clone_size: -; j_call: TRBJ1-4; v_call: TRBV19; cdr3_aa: CASSIAGGKEKLFF; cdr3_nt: TGTGCCAGTAGTATAGCTGGAGGAAAGGAAAAACTGTTTTTT
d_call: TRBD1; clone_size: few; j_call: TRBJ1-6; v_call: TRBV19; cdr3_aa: CASSARDRANSPLHF; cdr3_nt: TGTGCCAGTAGTGCCCGGGACAGGGCTAATTCACCCCTCCACTTT
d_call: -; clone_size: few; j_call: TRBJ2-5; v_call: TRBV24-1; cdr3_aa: CATSDSRQKETQYF; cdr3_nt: TGTGCCACCAGTGATTCCCGACAGAAAGAGACCCAGTACTTC
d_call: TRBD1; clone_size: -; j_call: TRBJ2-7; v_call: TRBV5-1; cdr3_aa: CASSPGQGLIPYEQYF; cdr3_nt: TGCGCCAGCAGCCCGGGACAGGGGCTCATTCCCTACGAGCAGTACTTC
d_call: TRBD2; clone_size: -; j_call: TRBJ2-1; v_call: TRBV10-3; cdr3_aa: CAISESPGLASNEQFF; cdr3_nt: TGTGCCATCAGTGAGTCCCCGGGACTAGCGTCGAATGAGCAGTTCTTC
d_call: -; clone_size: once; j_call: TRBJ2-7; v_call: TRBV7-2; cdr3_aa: CASSTRTESSYEQYF; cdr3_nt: TGTGCCAGCAGCACCCGGACAGAAAGCTCCTACGAGCAGTACTTC
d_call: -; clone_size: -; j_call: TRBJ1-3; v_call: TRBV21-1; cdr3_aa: CASSKAPRGLMRISGNTIYF; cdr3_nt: TGTGCCAGCAGCAAAGCGCCAAGGGGGCTTATGAGAATCTCTGGAAACACCATATATTTT
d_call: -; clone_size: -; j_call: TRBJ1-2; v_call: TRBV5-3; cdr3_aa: CARSPKRPGLPYGYTF; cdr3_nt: TGTGCCAGAAGCCCGAAAAGGCCAGGACTGCCCTATGGCTACACCTTC
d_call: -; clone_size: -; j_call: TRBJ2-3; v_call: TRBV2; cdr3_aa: CASSLGQGSLAGHTQYF; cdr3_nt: TGTGCCAGCAGTCTTGGACAGGGGTCCTTAGCGGGACATACGCAGTATTTT
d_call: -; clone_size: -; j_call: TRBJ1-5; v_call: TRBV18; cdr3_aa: CASSPSGGNQPQHF; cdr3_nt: TGTGCCAGCTCCCCCTCAGGGGGCAATCAGCCCCAGCATTTT
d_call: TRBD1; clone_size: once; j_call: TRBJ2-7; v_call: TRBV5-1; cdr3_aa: CASRPPGQGYEQYF; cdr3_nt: TGCGCCAGCAGGCCCCCGGGACAGGGCTACGAGCAGTACTTC
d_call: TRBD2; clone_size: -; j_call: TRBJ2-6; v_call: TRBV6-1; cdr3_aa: CASSEGTSGRTFSGANVLTF; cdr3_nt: TGTGCCAGCAGTGAGGGGACTAGCGGGAGGACCTTCTCTGGGGCCAACGTCCTGACTTTC
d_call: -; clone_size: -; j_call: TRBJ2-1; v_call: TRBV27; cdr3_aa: CAARRGWGENEQFF; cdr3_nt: TGTGCCGCCCGAAGAGGGTGGGGTGAGAATGAGCAGTTCTTC
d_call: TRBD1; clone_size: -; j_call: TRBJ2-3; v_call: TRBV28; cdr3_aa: CASRLQGARDTQYF; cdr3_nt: TGTGCCAGCAGACTCCAGGGGGCCCGGGATACGCAGTATTTT
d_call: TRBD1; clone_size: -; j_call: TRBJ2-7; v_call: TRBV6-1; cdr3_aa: CASSEHSGDRGAEQYF; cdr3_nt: TGTGCCAGCAGTGAACACTCTGGCGACAGGGGGGCAGAGCAGTACTTC
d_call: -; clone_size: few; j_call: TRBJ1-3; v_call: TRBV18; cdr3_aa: CASSPPGPGENTIYF; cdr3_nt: TGTGCCAGCTCACCACCCGGTCCCGGGGAGAACACCATATATTTT